This TCR beta chain was profiled in a study of blood T cell repertoires in COVID-19. V gave up 0 bases and J gave up 6 bases, with 22 bases separating them. Per germline, CDR1 GTSNPN and CDR2 SVGIG (reference sequence). The CDR3 is made up of 17 amino acids. Method: immunoSEQ multiplex PCR; TCRdb's copy keeps in-frame clones and lacks some. This sample yields about 160,000 clones, of which roughly 88% are seen a single time; about 6.3% belongs to the top ten. Participant age was roughly 18 to 95 years, and participants resided in 25 or so US areas. Specimen: PBMCs or T cells enriched from blood (not recorded which). The TCR originated in a woman between 45 and 65 years old who had recovered from COVID-19. The chain joins TRBV30 to TRBJ2-3; the D gene is possibly TRBD1 (7 bases). The DNA for the CDR3 is TGTGCCTGGAGTGTGGAGGGGGCCGCCCGTTTTGGCGATACGCAGTATTTT. Its protein product is CAWSVEGAARFGDTQYF.